The 20 T cell receptor beta chains reported below all come from one sample, sequenced in a study of blood T cells in healthy people across ages. With a J-beta primer mix and a sample-barcoded 5' primer, a second PCR ran about 6 to 11 cycles. From the 5' RACE reads, TCRdb called clonotypes with MiXCR, one entry per CDR3 protein. There are about 970,000 distinct CDR3 sequences in the sample; just over 50% occur only once, and roughly a fifth lies in the top ten. Sequencing input: blood. The source is a woman aged 55-70 years in good health.

The chain has TRBV18 and TRBJ2-2; TRBD1 might be the D (5 bases). The CDR3 runs to 15 residues. Germline V lookup: CDR1 KGHSH, CDR2 LQKENI. Trimming removed 6 bases from V and 4 bases from J, with 15 bases in between. CDR3 sequence: CASSCDSQGTGELFF. The CDR3 region has the DNA TGTGCCAGCTCCTGCGACAGCCAAGGCACCGGGGAGCTGTTTTTT.

The chain uses TRBV18 and TRBJ1-1; no reliable D call. This CDR3 has 11 residues. Trimming cost V 5 bases and J 8 bases, with 9 bases left between them. Germline V lookup: CDR1 KGHSH, CDR2 LQKENI. The CDR3 DNA reads as TGTGCCAGCTCAGCGGGCCTCGAAGCTTTCTTT. It is translated as CASSAGLEAFF.

This chain connects TRBV6-2 or TRBV6-3 to TRBJ2-7, with 8 bases lining up with TRBD1. This CDR3 is 15 amino acids long. The V gene's germline CDR1 is MNHEY and CDR2 SVGEGT. V dropped 6 bases and J dropped 0; count of bases not matched to a gene: 7. In nucleotides, the CDR3 is TGTGCCAGCAGCAAGCTGACAGGGGTCTCCTACGAGCAGTACTTC. It is translated as CASSKLTGVSYEQYF.

V is TRBV7-9 and J is TRBJ2-3; 8 bases fit TRBD1. V shed 5 bases, J shed 6 bases, and the junction held 10 bases outside the gene matches. The CDR3 is 15 residues long. Germline V lookup: CDR1 SEHNR, CDR2 FQNEAQ (reference sequence). For the CDR3, the DNA is TGTGCCAGCAGCCAGGGGGCGGGTAGAGCGGATACGCAGTATTTT. Its translation is CASSQGAGRADTQYF.

This clonotype was found a few times. This rearrangement joins TRBV25-1 to TRBJ2-7; 10 positions match TRBD1. This CDR3 region has 13 residues. Germline V lookup: CDR1 MGHDK, CDR2 SYGVNS. With 9 bases clipped from V and 7 bases from J, the junction kept 9 bases outside the gene matches. The CDR3 region is CASSGTGAGEQYF. The CDR3 DNA reads TGTGCCAGTTCCGGGACAGGGGCCGGAGAGCAGTACTTC.

This clonotype was observed a handful of times. The chain carries TRBV29-1 and TRBJ2-7; unclear D gene. The length of the CDR3 is 11 residues. Germline V lookup: CDR1 SQVTM, CDR2 ANQGSEA. Trimming shortened V by 4 bases and J by 3 bases, and 7 bases separated the two germline ends. The CDR3 DNA is TGCAGCGTTGTTTTTCTCTACGAGCAGTACTTC. As protein: CSVVFLYEQYF.

V usage is TRBV7-2 and J usage is TRBJ2-1; D call uncertain. Germline lookup yields CDR1 SGHTA and CDR2 FQGNSA. The CDR3 extends over 15 amino acids. V shed 3 bases and J shed 8 bases, with 17 bases lying between them. The CDR3 reads CASSLSSGEFYEQFF. In nucleotides, the CDR3 is TGTGCCAGCAGCTTGAGTTCCGGAGAGTTCTATGAGCAGTTCTTC.

This chain links TRBV6-6 with TRBJ2-1, with 8 nucleotides matching TRBD1. The CDR3 runs 13 residues. Germline lookup yields CDR1 MNHNY and CDR2 SVGAGI (reference sequence). CDR3 in DNA: TGTGCTTGCCGGGACAGGTCCTACAATGAGCAGTTCTTC. Encoded protein: CACRDRSYNEQFF.

The chain employs TRBV20-1 and TRBJ2-7, with TRBD2 matching 9 bases. This CDR3 is 15 amino acids long. Germline V lookup: CDR1 DFQATT, CDR2 SNEGSKA (reference sequence). With 6 bases clipped from V and 2 bases from J, the junction kept 11 bases outside the gene matches. DNA for the CDR3: TGCAGTGCGCCCTTGCTTGGACTAGCGACCTACGAGCAGTACTTC. It codes for CSAPLLGLATYEQYF.

This clonotype has only a few counts. The chain combines TRBV6-2 or TRBV6-3 with TRBJ2-7; D perhaps matches TRBD1 (6 bases). CDR1 MNHEY and CDR2 SVGEGT come from the germline V gene. The CDR3 loop spans 17 amino acids. V gave up 6 bases and J gave up 0 bases, with 21 bases separating them. The chain's CDR3 is CASSPQLDRPSSYEQYF. DNA of the CDR3: TGTGCCAGCAGCCCTCAGCTTGACAGGCCCTCCTCCTACGAGCAGTACTTC.

This clonotype has a handful of counts. This rearrangement joins TRBV20-1 to TRBJ2-5, with a possible D match to TRBD1 (6 bases). V lost 2 bases and J lost 5, with 21 bases in between. This CDR3 has 16 residues. Looked up from germline, CDR1 is DFQATT and CDR2 is SNEGSKA (reference sequence). Here the CDR3 reads CSARTAGGRGYETQYF. The CDR3 DNA sequence: TGCAGTGCTAGAACGGCTGGGGGCAGGGGCTACGAGACCCAGTACTTC.

A few counts support this clonotype. A much larger clone lies one base from this, so it may be a read error. J is TRBJ2-5 and V is TRBV4-1, with D tentatively TRBD1 or TRBD2 (5 bases each). Germline V gene data show CDR1 as MGHRA and CDR2 as YSYEKL. The CDR3 spans 17 residues. Trimming pared 3 bases from V and 11 bases from J, leaving 28 bases between. The CDR3 nucleotides are TGCGCCAGCAGCCACCTCGGACGGGGACGGGGCCTAAATGAGCAGTACTTC. This codes for CASSHLGRGRGLNEQYF.

The CDR3 DNA reads as TGTGCCACCCTGGACAGCGGGGGAGATACGCAGTATTTT. It encodes CATLDSGGDTQYF. The chain recombines TRBV3-1 with TRBJ2-3, with 8 positions matching TRBD2. The V gene end was trimmed by 10 bases and the J gene end by 5 bases; junction bases not matched to a gene: 8. CDR3 length: 13 residues. Germline V gene data show CDR1 as LGHDT and CDR2 as YNNKEL (reference sequence).

This chain connects TRBV9 to TRBJ2-1, with D possibly TRBD2 on 7 matching bases. The V end was cut by 4 bases, the J end by 5 bases, with 28 bases between. Per germline, CDR1 SGDLS and CDR2 YYNGEE. CDR3 length equals 19 residues. CDR3 residues: CASSQGSHRVRLADNEQFF. The CDR3 DNA reads TGTGCCAGCAGCCAAGGGTCCCACAGGGTACGGCTAGCGGACAATGAGCAGTTCTTC.

The chain links TRBV7-8 to TRBJ2-5; 8 nucleotides match TRBD2. The DNA matches TRBJ2-7 better at its end, which makes the J call doubtful. This CDR3 comprises 17 residues. The germline CDR1 and CDR2 sequences are SGHVS and FQNEAQ. DNA for the CDR3: TGTGCCAGCAGCTCAAACTTAGCGGGATTCGCCTTCTACGAGCAGTACTTC. Its translation: CASSSNLAGFAFYEQYF.

The chain recombines TRBV4-1 with TRBJ2-7, with 10 bases that match TRBD2. J gave up 6 bases and V 1 base, and 6 bases lay outside the gene matches. This CDR3 spans 15 amino acids. The germline gives CDR1 MGHRA, CDR2 YSYEKL. This CDR3 is CASSQVAGGLSEQYF. The CDR3 region has the DNA TGCGCCAGCAGCCAAGTAGCGGGAGGCCTTTCCGAGCAGTACTTC.

This clonotype was observed a handful of times. The V gene is TRBV20-1, the J gene TRBJ2-1; 8 bases line up with TRBD1. The CDR3 totals 15 residues. With V trimmed by 5 bases and J by 6 bases, 12 bases remained unmatched. Looked up from germline, CDR1 is DFQATT and CDR2 is SNEGSKA (reference sequence). The CDR3 DNA reads TGCAGTGCTCTCACCCGGGACAGGCGTTTCAATGAGCAGTTCTTC. Translation gives CSALTRDRRFNEQFF.

This chain joins TRBV5-5 and TRBJ2-7; 9 bases are shared with TRBD1. Losses at the gene ends were 4 bases for V and 5 bases for J; bases not matched to a gene: 10. This CDR3 contains 15 residues. CDR1 and CDR2 from the germline V gene are SGHKS and YYEKEE (reference sequence). The CDR3 bases are TGTGCCAGCAGCCTGCCGGGACAGGGCCAAAACGAGCAGTACTTC. This sequence encodes CASSLPGQGQNEQYF.

This rearrangement joins TRBV5-1 to TRBJ2-7; unclear D gene. V was pared by 2 bases and J by 2 bases, with 14 bases between. The CDR3 is 15 amino acids. CDR1 SGHRS and CDR2 YFSETQ come from the germline V gene. The CDR3 sequence is CASSLDGYFAYEQYF. The CDR3 DNA reads TGCGCCAGCAGCTTAGACGGGTACTTTGCCTACGAGCAGTACTTC.

The V gene is TRBV27, the J gene TRBJ1-2; D call uncertain. Per germline, CDR1 MNHEY and CDR2 SMNVEV (reference sequence). The CDR3 consists of 14 residues. V dropped 0 bases and J dropped 8 bases, with 13 bases sitting between them. The CDR3 protein is CASSLSPQLRGYTF. The CDR3 DNA follows: TGTGCCAGCAGTTTATCCCCTCAGTTGAGAGGCTACACCTTC.